This T cell receptor (beta chain) originates from a study of T cells in Graves' hyperthyroidism and ophthalmopathy. Study-wide context: Peripheral blood was obtained at initial diagnosis, preceding any treatment. Study-wide findings and caveats: Most thyroid-expanded clonotypes above 0.001 were also found in blood. Before onset, by a median of 6.5 months, the model predicted ophthalmopathy.

Regarding this clonotype: The antigen remains unidentified.

The CDR3 is 15 residues long. Germline V CDR1 and CDR2: SGHDN, FVKESK. With 2 bases removed from V and 5 bases from J, the gap between germline ends came to 15 bases. RNA transcripts were the template for amplifying TCR beta CDR3 regions. Initially, a first-round RT-PCR of the TCR CDR3 employed the HTBI primer set. One entry per CDR3 protein, called by TCRdb with MiXCR from the multiplex PCR reads. The data contain around 570,000 distinct CDR3 sequences, 15% to 20% of them singletons. The chain couples TRBV14 to TRBJ2-5, with unresolved D. Material for sequencing was blood. The TCR comes from a man aged 35 to 55 with Graves' ophthalmopathy. DNA for the CDR3: TGTGCCAGCAGCCAACAGAATCTGGGTATGGAGACCCAGTACTTC. It codes for CASSQQNLGMETQYF.